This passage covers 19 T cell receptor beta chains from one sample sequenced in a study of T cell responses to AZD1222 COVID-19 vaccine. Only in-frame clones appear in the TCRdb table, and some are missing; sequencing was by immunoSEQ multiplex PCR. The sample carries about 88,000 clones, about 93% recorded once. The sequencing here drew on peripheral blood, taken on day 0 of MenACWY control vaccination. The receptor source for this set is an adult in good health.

The CDR3 nucleotides read TGTGCCAGCAGTGACCTACGGGGGAACATTCAGTACTTC. Translating gives CASSDLRGNIQYF. The V gene is TRBV25-1, the J gene TRBJ2-4, with D maybe TRBD2 (6 bases). Looked up from germline, CDR1 is MGHDK and CDR2 is SYGVNS. The V and J ends lost 3 bases and 7 bases respectively, with 10 bases between them. The CDR3 sequence is 13 residues long.

The CDR3 DNA follows: TGTGCCAGCAGCTTCGGGGTTGATGAAAAACTGTTTTTT. This gives the protein CASSFGVDEKLFF. V gene TRBV5-5 combines with J gene TRBJ1-4, with D hard to call. This CDR3 region has 13 residues. Germline-derived CDR1 and CDR2 are SGHKS and YYEKEE (reference sequence). With 2 bases removed from V and 6 bases from J, the gap between germline ends came to 8 bases.

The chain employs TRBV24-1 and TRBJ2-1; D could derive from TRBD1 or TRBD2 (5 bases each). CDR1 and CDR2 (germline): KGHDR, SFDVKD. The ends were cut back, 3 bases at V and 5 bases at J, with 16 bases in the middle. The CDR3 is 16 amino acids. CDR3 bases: TGTGCCACCAGTGATGCCGACCCCGGGGCTAACAATGAGCAGTTCTTC. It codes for CATSDADPGANNEQFF.

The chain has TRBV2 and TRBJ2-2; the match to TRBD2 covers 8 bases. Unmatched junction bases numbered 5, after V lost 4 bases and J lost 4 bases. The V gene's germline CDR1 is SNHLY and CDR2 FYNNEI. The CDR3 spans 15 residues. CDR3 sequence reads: CASSVGTRTTGELFF. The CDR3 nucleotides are TGTGCCAGCAGTGTTGGGACTAGAACCACCGGGGAGCTGTTTTTT.

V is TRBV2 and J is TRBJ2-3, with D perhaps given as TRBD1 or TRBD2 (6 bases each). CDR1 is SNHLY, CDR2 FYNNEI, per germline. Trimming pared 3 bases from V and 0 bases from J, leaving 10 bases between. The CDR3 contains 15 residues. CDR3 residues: CASSDTGTSTDTQYF. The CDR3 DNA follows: TGTGCCAGCAGTGATACAGGGACTAGCACAGATACGCAGTATTTT.

CDR3 nucleotides: TGTGCCAGCAGTGAGCAGGGGGGGGCCTTCTACGAGCAGTACTTC. It translates to CASSEQGGAFYEQYF. V gene TRBV2 combines with J gene TRBJ2-7, with D perhaps TRBD1 or TRBD2 (7 bases each). The V and J ends lost 3 bases and 3 bases respectively, with 15 bases between them. This CDR3 contains 15 residues. CDR1 SNHLY and CDR2 FYNNEI come from the germline V gene. The entire variable domain, with the rest obtained from reference TRBV2 and TRBJ2-7, is as follows: EPEVTQTPSHQVTQMGQEVILRCVPISNHLYFYWYRQILGQKVEFLVSFYNNEISEKSEIFDDQFSVERPDGSNFTLKIRSTKLEDSAMYFCASSEQGGAFYEQYFGPGTRLTVT.

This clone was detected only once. For the CDR3, the DNA is TGTGCCAGCAGTGAACCGAACACTGAAGCTTTCTTT. Encoded protein: CASSEPNTEAFF. This chain connects TRBV2 to TRBJ1-1, with D uncertain. The germline V gene encodes CDR1 SNHLY and CDR2 FYNNEI. Between the trimmed V and J ends, which lost 2 bases and 1 base, there was a span of 2 bases. CDR3 size: 12 residues.

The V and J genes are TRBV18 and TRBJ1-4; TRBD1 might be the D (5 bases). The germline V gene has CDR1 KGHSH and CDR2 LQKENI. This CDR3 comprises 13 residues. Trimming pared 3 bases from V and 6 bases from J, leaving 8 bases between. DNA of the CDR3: TGTGCCAGCTCACCGGGAGGGGATGAAAAACTGTTTTTT. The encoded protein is CASSPGGDEKLFF.

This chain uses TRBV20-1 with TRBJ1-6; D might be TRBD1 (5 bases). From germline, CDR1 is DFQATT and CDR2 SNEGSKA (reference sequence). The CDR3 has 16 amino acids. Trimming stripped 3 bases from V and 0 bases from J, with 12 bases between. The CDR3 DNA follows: TGCAGTGCTAGTCGACAGAGCCTCTCCTATAATTCACCCCTCCACTTT. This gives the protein CSASRQSLSYNSPLHF.

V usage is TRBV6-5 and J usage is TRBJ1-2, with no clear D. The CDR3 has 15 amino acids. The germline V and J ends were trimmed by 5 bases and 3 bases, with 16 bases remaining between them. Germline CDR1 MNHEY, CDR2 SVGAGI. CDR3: CASSKRNVRDYGYTF. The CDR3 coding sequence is TGTGCCAGCAGTAAGCGAAATGTGAGAGACTATGGCTACACCTTC.

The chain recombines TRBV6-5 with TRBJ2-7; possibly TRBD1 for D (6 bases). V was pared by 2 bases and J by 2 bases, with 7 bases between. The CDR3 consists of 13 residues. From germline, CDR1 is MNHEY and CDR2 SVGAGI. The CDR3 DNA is TGTGCCAGCAGTTACAGGGGGACCTACGAGCAGTACTTC. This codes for CASSYRGTYEQYF.

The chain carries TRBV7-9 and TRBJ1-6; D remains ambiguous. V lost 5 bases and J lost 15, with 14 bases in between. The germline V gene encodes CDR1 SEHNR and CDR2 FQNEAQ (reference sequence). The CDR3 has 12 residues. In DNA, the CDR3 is TGTGCCAGCAGCCGTGGTGGTTCATTCCTCCACTTT. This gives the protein CASSRGGSFLHF.

The CDR3 region has the DNA TGTGCCAGCAGGCCCGGTGACAGGGGGCCAAGCTACCATCAGCCCCAGCATTTT. This translates into CASRPGDRGPSYHQPQHF. This sequence joins TRBV28 and TRBJ1-5; 10 nucleotides align to TRBD1. This CDR3 contains 18 residues. The germline V gene has CDR1 MDHEN and CDR2 SYDVKM. Trimming removed 6 bases from V and 5 bases from J; junction bases left unmatched: 16.

CDR3 residues: CASSEGLHPTDTQYF. In DNA, the CDR3 is TGTGCCAGCAGCGAGGGACTCCACCCTACAGATACGCAGTATTTT. This rearrangement joins TRBV28 to TRBJ2-3; D may be TRBD2 (6 bases). V shed 6 bases and J shed 3 bases, with 16 bases lying between them. This CDR3 has 15 amino acids. In germline, CDR1 is MDHEN, CDR2 SYDVKM.

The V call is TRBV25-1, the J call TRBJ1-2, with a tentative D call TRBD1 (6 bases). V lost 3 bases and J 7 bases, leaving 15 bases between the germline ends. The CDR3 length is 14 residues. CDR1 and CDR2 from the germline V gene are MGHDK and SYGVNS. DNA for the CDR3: TGTGCCAGCAGTGATCCGGGGGGCTCGGGTGGCTACACCTTC. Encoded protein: CASSDPGGSGGYTF.

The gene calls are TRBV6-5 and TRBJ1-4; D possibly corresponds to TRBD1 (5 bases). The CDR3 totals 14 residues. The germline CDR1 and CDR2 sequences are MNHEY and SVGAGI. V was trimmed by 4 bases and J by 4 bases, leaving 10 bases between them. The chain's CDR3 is CASSWGGGNEKLFF. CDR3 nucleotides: TGTGCCAGCAGTTGGGGGGGAGGTAATGAAAAACTGTTTTTT.

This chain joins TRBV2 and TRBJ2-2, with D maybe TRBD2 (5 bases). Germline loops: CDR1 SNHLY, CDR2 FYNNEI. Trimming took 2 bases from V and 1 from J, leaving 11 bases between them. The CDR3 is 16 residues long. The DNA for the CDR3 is TGTGCCAGCAGTGAACTCGGGCGGGTGAACACCGGGGAGCTGTTTTTT. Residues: CASSELGRVNTGELFF.

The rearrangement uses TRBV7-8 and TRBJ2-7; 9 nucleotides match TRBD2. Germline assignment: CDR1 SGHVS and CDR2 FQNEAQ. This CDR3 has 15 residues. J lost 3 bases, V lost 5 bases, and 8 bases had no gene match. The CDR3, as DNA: TGTGCCAGCAGCCCACGTAGCGGGAGTTTCTACGAGCAGTACTTC. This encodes CASSPRSGSFYEQYF.

The CDR3 nucleotides read TGTGCCAGCAGCTTAGATAAGGTAGCTCGCTATGGCTACACCTTC. Its translation is CASSLDKVARYGYTF. V is TRBV11-2 and J is TRBJ1-2; D unresolved. There are 15 residues in the CDR3. The germline CDR1 and CDR2 sequences are SGHAT and FQNNGV. V lost 0 bases to trimming and J lost 4 bases, with 12 bases between them.